This is a list of T cell receptor beta chains from one sample in a study of blood T cell repertoires in COVID-19. The method was immunoSEQ multiplex PCR; TCRdb's version includes in-frame clones alone and lacks a portion of them. The sample holds about 140,000 clones, 88% seen once. The sequenced material came from peripheral blood. These receptors all come from a man aged 50-59 years with active or convalescent COVID-19. CDR3s leave out the opening cysteine and the closing phenylalanine or tryptophan. Rows give clone size only sometimes, using once, few, many, or a class for an expanded clone.

v_gene: TRBV11-2; j_gene: TRBJ2-7; abundance: -; CDR3aa: ASRKPFGQGWHEQY
v_gene: TRBV11-2; j_gene: TRBJ1-5; abundance: -; CDR3aa: ASSSGQTINQPQH
v_gene: TRBV28; j_gene: TRBJ2-2; abundance: once; CDR3aa: ASSTRDAGELF
v_gene: TRBV6-5; j_gene: TRBJ2-1; abundance: once; CDR3aa: ASSYSWLDNEQF
v_gene: TRBV9; j_gene: TRBJ1-1; abundance: few; CDR3aa: ASSVAPNTEAF
v_gene: TRBV24-1; j_gene: TRBJ2-3; abundance: -; CDR3aa: ATSAQDGTQY
v_gene: TRBV5-6; j_gene: TRBJ2-3; abundance: -; CDR3aa: ASSLTRGAGHTQY
v_gene: TRBV5-4; j_gene: TRBJ2-4; abundance: -; CDR3aa: ASSLAGAENIQY
v_gene: TRBV19; j_gene: TRBJ2-7; abundance: -; CDR3aa: ATKQGSYEQY
v_gene: TRBV28; j_gene: TRBJ2-7; abundance: once; CDR3aa: ASSTQLYEQY
v_gene: TRBV30; j_gene: TRBJ2-4; abundance: -; CDR3aa: AWSVASGVNIQY
v_gene: TRBV7-6; j_gene: TRBJ2-1; abundance: -; CDR3aa: ASSWGTSGSSQQF
v_gene: TRBV20-1; j_gene: TRBJ1-2; abundance: -; CDR3aa: SASTTGQGYGYT
v_gene: TRBV7-2; j_gene: TRBJ2-3; abundance: -; CDR3aa: ASSGLGGGGTDTQY
v_gene: TRBV5-5; j_gene: TRBJ1-6; abundance: -; CDR3aa: ASSLVLGVNSPLH
v_gene: TRBV7-9; j_gene: TRBJ1-1; abundance: -; CDR3aa: ASSFGSMNTEAF
v_gene: TRBV9; j_gene: TRBJ1-2; abundance: -; CDR3aa: ASSGPGTGGIYGYT
v_gene: TRBV3-1/TRBV3-2; j_gene: TRBJ2-7; abundance: -; CDR3aa: ASSQTDRGSYEQY
v_gene: TRBV4-2; j_gene: TRBJ2-4; abundance: -; CDR3aa: ASSQEGAVEPLAKNIQY
v_gene: TRBV7-9; j_gene: TRBJ2-3; abundance: -; CDR3aa: ASSRSPGQGHTDTQY
v_gene: TRBV3-1/TRBV3-2; j_gene: TRBJ2-2; abundance: -; CDR3aa: ASSRTGERHTGELF
v_gene: TRBV10-1; j_gene: TRBJ1-1; abundance: -; CDR3aa: ARDRGLATEAF
v_gene: TRBV27; j_gene: TRBJ2-2; abundance: few; CDR3aa: ASSLRWETPTGELF
v_gene: TRBV5-6; j_gene: TRBJ2-7; abundance: -; CDR3aa: ASSLYSSSYEQY
v_gene: TRBV30; j_gene: TRBJ2-1; abundance: once; CDR3aa: AWLQFNEQF
v_gene: TRBV28; j_gene: TRBJ1-5; abundance: -; CDR3aa: ASSFWAGINQPQH
v_gene: TRBV28; j_gene: TRBJ2-5; abundance: -; CDR3aa: ASSTPGTSGETQY
v_gene: TRBV28; j_gene: TRBJ1-1; abundance: -; CDR3aa: ASTPAGRVNTEAF
v_gene: TRBV11-2; j_gene: TRBJ2-6; abundance: -; CDR3aa: ASSSLQGSSGSGANVLT
v_gene: TRBV7-9; j_gene: TRBJ2-7; abundance: -; CDR3aa: ASSLAGQDLYEQY
v_gene: TRBV27; j_gene: TRBJ2-1; abundance: -; CDR3aa: ASSPRGTSGSLEQF
v_gene: TRBV19; j_gene: TRBJ2-1; abundance: -; CDR3aa: ASSIHSGRASNEQF
v_gene: TRBV25-1; j_gene: TRBJ2-3; abundance: once; CDR3aa: ASSEVDQTQY
v_gene: TRBV6-1; j_gene: TRBJ2-5; abundance: -; CDR3aa: ASSENLAGGQETQY
v_gene: TRBV2; j_gene: TRBJ1-2; abundance: few; CDR3aa: ASRGDSPNYGYT
v_gene: TRBV28; j_gene: TRBJ2-3; abundance: -; CDR3aa: ASSLTSGRAGTQY
v_gene: TRBV6-2/TRBV6-3; j_gene: TRBJ1-5; abundance: -; CDR3aa: ASSYSSGKGQPQH
v_gene: TRBV7-6; j_gene: TRBJ2-7; abundance: -; CDR3aa: ASSLVQAGATYEQY
v_gene: TRBV7-6; j_gene: TRBJ1-2; abundance: -; CDR3aa: ASSLGSGEKIDGYT
v_gene: TRBV4-3; j_gene: TRBJ2-7; abundance: -; CDR3aa: ASSPGQGGTHEQY
v_gene: TRBV4-2; j_gene: TRBJ2-1; abundance: -; CDR3aa: ASSQGSSGRSYNEQF
v_gene: TRBV6-5; j_gene: TRBJ1-6; abundance: -; CDR3aa: ASRRERYNSPLH
v_gene: TRBV7-2; j_gene: TRBJ2-2; abundance: few; CDR3aa: ASSLRSRAHTGELF
v_gene: TRBV18; j_gene: TRBJ2-7; abundance: -; CDR3aa: ASSPPRQGYLY
v_gene: TRBV15; j_gene: TRBJ1-4; abundance: -; CDR3aa: ATSRTGGFRSNEKLF
v_gene: TRBV5-1; j_gene: TRBJ2-1; abundance: -; CDR3aa: ASSLLAGSYNEQF
v_gene: TRBV6-5; j_gene: TRBJ2-2; abundance: -; CDR3aa: ASSYGHGELF
v_gene: TRBV27; j_gene: TRBJ1-2; abundance: few; CDR3aa: ASSRDRGVGYT